The present T cell receptor (beta chain) was sequenced within a study of T cells in narcolepsy. Findings and limits, study-wide: Autoreactive clone sequences were missing from some blood memory CD4+ repertoires. Autoreactive clonotypes reportedly recurred in blood of same and different patients, not controls.

This clone was seen more than once but under ten times. Its antigen is not identified. V was shortened by 0 bases and J by 8 bases, with 7 bases between the two germline ends. CDR3 length: 12 residues. Germline assignment: CDR1 SEHNR and CDR2 FQNEAQ (reference sequence). The table came from immunoSEQ multiplex PCR; TCRdb's copy has only in-frame clones and leaves some out. Seen here are approximately 25,000 clones, roughly 64% observed once, and the top ten hold roughly 12%. The specimen was memory (CD45RA-) CD4+ T cells from blood. The chain uses TRBV7-9 and TRBJ1-2; tentative D call: TRBD1 (5 bases). This TCR came from a human donor in good health. CDR3 in DNA: TGTGCCAGCAGCTTAGCGGGGCGCGGCTACACCTTC. The encoded protein is CASSLAGRGYTF.